These 12 T cell receptor beta chains originate from one sample sequenced in a study of CD8 T cells in Susac syndrome. cDNA came from about 0.5 to 1 ug RNA primed by random hexamers. Using its own MiXCR run on the immunoSEQ multiplex PCR reads, TCRdb lists one record per CDR3 protein. The data show some 220,000 distinct CDR3 sequences, with 95% seen just once and 0.075% to 0.095% held by the top ten. Sequences were obtained from CD4+ T cells from PBMCs. All receptors come from a human donor with multiple sclerosis.

The CDR3 loop reads CSARDNRDNEQFF. Here the CDR3 DNA reads TGCAGTGCTAGAGACAACAGGGATAATGAGCAGTTCTTC. The rearrangement links TRBV20-1 to TRBJ2-1; D might be TRBD1 (6 bases). This CDR3 is 13 amino acids long. Germline V gene data show CDR1 as DFQATT and CDR2 as SNEGSKA (reference sequence). Trimming shortened V by 0 bases and J by 7 bases, and 10 bases separated the two germline ends.

This chain links TRBV29-1 with TRBJ2-3; D is unresolved. Germline V gene data show CDR1 as SQVTM and CDR2 as ANQGSEA. The CDR3 loop spans 11 amino acids. V was cut by 0 bases and J by 2 bases, with 0 bases left in between. CDR3 protein: CSVEDTDTQYF. DNA for the CDR3: TGCAGCGTTGAAGACACAGATACGCAGTATTTT.

In DNA, the CDR3 is TGTGCCAGCAGTACGGGGCGTGGGGGTACGCAGTATTTT. Amino acids: CASSTGRGGTQYF. This rearrangement joins TRBV6-6 to TRBJ2-3; D tentatively reads TRBD1 or TRBD2 (5 bases each). Trimming took 5 bases from V and 8 from J, leaving 14 bases between them. This CDR3 has 13 amino acids. Germline V gene lookup returns CDR1 MNHNY and CDR2 SVGAGI (reference sequence).

The chain links TRBV3-1 to TRBJ2-3; 7 bases match TRBD2. The CDR3 has 15 amino acids. Germline loops: CDR1 LGHDT, CDR2 YNNKEL (reference sequence). Trimming removed 3 bases from V and 4 bases from J; junction bases left unmatched: 7. The CDR3 sequence: CASSHARLAPDTQYF. The CDR3 region has the DNA TGTGCCAGCAGCCACGCCCGACTAGCCCCAGATACGCAGTATTTT.

This rearrangement joins TRBV23-1 to TRBJ1-5; TRBD1 matches at 8 bases. TRBV23-1 counts as an open reading frame of uncertain function. The CDR3 spans 16 residues. Trimming removed 3 bases from V and 6 bases from J; junction bases left unmatched: 10. This CDR3 reads CASSHPTGEGCQPQHF. In DNA, the CDR3 is TGCGCCAGCAGTCATCCGACAGGGGAAGGTTGTCAGCCCCAGCATTTT.

The gene calls are TRBV29-1 and TRBJ1-2; D is possibly TRBD1 (6 bases). Looked up from germline, CDR1 is SQVTM and CDR2 is ANQGSEA. This CDR3 contains 12 residues. The V end lost 6 bases, the J end lost 4 bases, and 12 bases lay between the germline ends. The CDR3 coding sequence is TGCAGCGTAGACCGAGGGGGCTATGGCTACACCTTC. Protein: CSVDRGGYGYTF.

This chain links TRBV20-1 with TRBJ1-5; tentatively, D is TRBD1 (6 bases). Germline V gives CDR1 DFQATT, CDR2 SNEGSKA (reference sequence). The V end was cut by 3 bases, the J end by 9 bases, with 21 bases between. CDR3 length: 15 residues. CDR3 sequence: CSASYPTGRVWPQHF. CDR3 nucleotides: TGCAGTGCTAGTTACCCTACAGGGAGGGTGTGGCCCCAGCATTTT.

This chain connects TRBV5-1 to TRBJ1-1, with D perhaps matching TRBD1 (6 bases). V was shortened by 0 bases and J by 1 base, with 10 bases between the two germline ends. The germline V gene encodes CDR1 SGHRS and CDR2 YFSETQ. This CDR3 region has 15 residues. The CDR3 sequence is CASSLELGQNTEAFF. The DNA for the CDR3 is TGCGCCAGCAGCTTGGAATTGGGACAGAACACTGAAGCTTTCTTT.

This chain connects TRBV20-1 to TRBJ1-2, with D perhaps TRBD1 (5 bases). The CDR3 is 13 amino acids. Per the germline V gene, CDR1 is DFQATT and CDR2 is SNEGSKA (reference sequence). The V end was cut by 6 bases, the J end by 6 bases, with 17 bases between. CDR3 in amino acids: CSASLGRWDGYTF. The CDR3 DNA reads TGCAGTGCGTCCTTGGGGCGCTGGGATGGCTACACCTTC.

This sequence joins TRBV29-1 and TRBJ2-7, with 7 bases fitting TRBD2. After removal of 7 bases from V and 5 bases from J, the junction contained 8 bases not matched to a gene. The CDR3 consists of 12 residues. CDR1 SQVTM and CDR2 ANQGSEA come from the germline V gene. The CDR3 loop reads CSGRDYLDEQYF. The CDR3 DNA reads as TGCAGCGGCCGGGACTACCTCGACGAGCAGTACTTC.

This clonotype is a singleton in its sample. V is TRBV29-1 and J is TRBJ2-7; 12 nucleotides agree with TRBD1. The V gene's germline CDR1 is SQVTM and CDR2 ANQGSEA. This CDR3 contains 15 residues. J was trimmed by 2 bases and V by 7 bases; bases with no gene match: 9. The CDR3 nucleotides are TGCAGCGCAATAGTAGGGACAGGGGGCCCCTACGAGCAGTACTTC. It specifies CSAIVGTGGPYEQYF.

This clonotype showed up just once. V usage is TRBV29-1 and J usage is TRBJ1-1, with D possibly being TRBD1 (6 bases). CDR3 size: 11 residues. The germline V and J ends were trimmed by 4 bases and 6 bases, with 9 bases remaining between them. Germline V gene sequence: CDR1 SQVTM, CDR2 ANQGSEA. The CDR3 spells CSVAGAAEAFF. CDR3 sequence (DNA): TGCAGCGTTGCGGGGGCCGCTGAAGCTTTCTTT.